Listed below are T cell receptor beta chains from one sample, sequenced in a study of beta chain bispecific antibodies for T cell cancers. TCRdb processed the 5' RACE reads anew with MiXCR; each CDR3 protein has one entry. The sample has tens of thousands of distinct CDR3 sequences; approximately 2.2% are singletons. These receptors have no known antigen. Sample: healthy donor T cells cultured with leukemia cells, taken from a culture containing a bispecific antibody targeting TCR Vbeta12. The receptors were gathered from a human donor in good health. Some clones in this sample may be carry-over from other donors' samples. Each CDR3 is given with its conserved first and last residue. The order of the fields is V gene, D gene, J gene, clone size, CDR3 DNA, CDR3 protein. The D gene is left open where the match is weak. Size tells how often a clone was seen (once, few, many) or the class of an expanded clone, and some rows leave it out.

TRBV6-5	TRBD2	TRBJ2-3	many	TGTGCCAGCAGTTACTCGAACCTAGCGGAATCAGATACGCAGTATTTT	CASSYSNLAESDTQYF
TRBV9	TRBD2	TRBJ2-5	many	TGTGCCAGCTCAGGACTAGCGGGGCATGAGACCCAGTACTTC	CASSGLAGHETQYF
TRBV20-1	NA	TRBJ1-1	many	TGCAGCCCAGGAGGGAGGACTGAAGCTTTCTTT	CSPGGRTEAFF
TRBV30	NA	TRBJ2-7	many	TGTGCCTGGAGTGGGGGAGTACCAGGGGTCTGGGGCGAGCAGTACTTC	CAWSGGVPGVWGEQYF
TRBV10-1	TRBD1	TRBJ2-7	many	TGCGCCAGCAGTGAGTCAGGACAGGGGGACGAGCAGTACTTC	CASSESGQGDEQYF
TRBV20-1	NA	TRBJ1-5	many	TGCAGTGCTAGCTTACAGGTTAGCAATCAGCCCCAGCATTTT	CSASLQVSNQPQHF
TRBV13	TRBD2	TRBJ2-3	many	TGTGCCAGCAGCGACCGGGCGGGACTAGCGGGGGCAGATACGCAGTATTTT	CASSDRAGLAGADTQYF
TRBV27	NA	TRBJ1-1	many	TGTGCCAGCAGTTTATGGGGGGGCGGGAGCACTGAAGCTTTCTTT	CASSLWGGGSTEAFF
TRBV11-2	NA	TRBJ1-5	many	TGTGCCAGCAGCTTCGACTTCCGGGCTCGCAATCAGCCCCAGCATTTT	CASSFDFRARNQPQHF
TRBV5-4	NA	TRBJ2-2	NA	TGTGCCAGCAGCTTAACCGGGCCCACCGGGGAGCTGTTTTTT	CASSLTGPTGELFF
TRBV24-1	TRBD2	TRBJ2-3	many	TGTGCCACCAGTGATACCCTAGCGGGGGAGGGCACAGATACGCAGTATTTT	CATSDTLAGEGTDTQYF
TRBV30	NA	TRBJ2-7	many	TGTGCCTGGAGTGTAGGGCAGACCTACGAGCAGTACTTC	CAWSVGQTYEQYF
TRBV3-1	NA	TRBJ2-3	many	TGTGCCAGCAGCCAAGGGGTAAGCTGGGCCACAGATACGCAGTATTTT	CASSQGVSWATDTQYF
TRBV6-1	NA	TRBJ2-2	many	TGTGCCAGCAGTGTCATCGGGAGCACCGGGGAGCTGTTTTTT	CASSVIGSTGELFF
TRBV20-1	NA	TRBJ1-2	many	TGCAGTGCTAGGCTGGCAGGGTTAAACTATGGCTACACCTTC	CSARLAGLNYGYTF
TRBV6-1	TRBD1	TRBJ2-7	many	TGTGCCAGCACCCAGGGGGTCTACTACGAGCAGTACTTC	CASTQGVYYEQYF
TRBV5-6	NA	TRBJ2-1	many	TGTGCCAGCAGCTGGGGGCCGGATGAGCAGTTCTTC	CASSWGPDEQFF
TRBV5-1	NA	TRBJ1-4	many	TGCGCCAGCAGCTTGGGTCTAGGGCAGGATGAAAAACTGTTTTTT	CASSLGLGQDEKLFF
TRBV7-8	NA	TRBJ1-3	many	TGTGCCAGCAGCCCTGTGGTGGACCTCCCTGGAAACACCATATATTTT	CASSPVVDLPGNTIYF
TRBV7-9	TRBD2	TRBJ2-5	many	TGTGCCAGCAGCTATCCGGGACTAGGAGAGACCCAGTACTTC	CASSYPGLGETQYF
TRBV5-6	NA	TRBJ2-1	many	TGTGCCAGCAGCTTTCCGGTGGGACGGGAAAATGAGCAGTTCTTC	CASSFPVGRENEQFF
TRBV5-1	TRBD1	TRBJ2-7	many	TGCGCCAGCAGGACCGGGACAGACTACGAGCAGTACTTC	CASRTGTDYEQYF
TRBV7-2	NA	TRBJ2-7	many	TGTGCCAGCAGCTTCTCGGCGGGATCCTACGAGCAGTACTTC	CASSFSAGSYEQYF
TRBV6-2/TRBV6-3	NA	TRBJ1-2	many	TGTGCCAGCACGGAGGCGGGACGGGACTTCTATGGCTACACCTTC	CASTEAGRDFYGYTF
TRBV29-1	TRBD1	TRBJ2-2	many	TGCAGCGTTGAAGAAGGGCAGGGGGCAGTCGGGGAGCTGTTTTTT	CSVEEGQGAVGELFF
TRBV2	NA	TRBJ1-5	NA	TGTGCCAGCAGTCCATGGGACTGGGATTCCAATCAGCCCCAGCATTTT	CASSPWDWDSNQPQHF
TRBV7-6	TRBD1	TRBJ2-5	many	TGTGCCAGCAGCCCATCTGAGACAGGGGTGGCGACCCAGTACTTC	CASSPSETGVATQYF
TRBV28	TRBD1	TRBJ2-3	medium-sized	TGTGCCAGCAGCCTTATACAGGGGTTGAATACGCAGTATTTT	CASSLIQGLNTQYF